The present TCR beta chain was sequenced within a study of OX40 agonist ivuxolimab in advanced cancers. As for the study in general: Partial responses, seen in three patients, involved one hepatocellular carcinoma and two cutaneous melanomas. Whole-study findings and limits: Antigens targeted by the expanded peripheral T cells were not determined. Dosing at 0.1 to 3.0 mg/kg was accompanied by clonal expansion of CD4+ and CD8+ blood T cells by week 6.

With baseline, cycle 4 day 1, and cycle 7 day 1 as timepoints, blood was sampled. Measured with immunoSEQ multiplex PCR; TCRdb has only the in-frame clones, and not every one. The sample contains roughly 19,000 clones, around four fifths of which appear only once. As to this clone: What it binds is not known.

Germline-derived CDR1 and CDR2 are MNHEY and SVGAGI. The germline V and J ends were trimmed by 10 bases and 3 bases, with 19 bases remaining between them. The CDR3 sequence is 14 residues long. The genes are TRBV6-5 and TRBJ2-7; D perhaps matches TRBD1 (5 bases). The sample in question was CD4+ or CD8+ T cells sorted from blood, obtained in a trial of the OX40 agonist ivuxolimab. This TCR was sampled from an adult with an advanced solid tumor such as melanoma, head and neck, liver or kidney cancer. The CDR3 DNA follows: TGTGCCACGAATCGAGAAGCAGGGAACTACGAGCAGTACTTC. This sequence encodes CATNREAGNYEQYF.